The clone carrying this TCR beta chain was observed at least ten times. This specimen belongs to a study of regulatory T cells in long-lasting Graves disease. Time point: newly diagnosed GD, antithyroid drugs for less than 3 months. Following extraction of RNA from PBMCs, that RNA was used to make the TCR library. TCR beta libraries were built with iRepertoire HTBI primers and Arm-PCR of CDR3 regions. One entry per CDR3 protein results from TCRdb running MiXCR on the multiplex PCR reads. Among roughly 420,000 distinct CDR3 sequences listed, about 15% were seen once. CDR1 is SEHNR and CDR2 is FQNEAQ in the germline V gene (reference sequence). The V gene end was trimmed by 2 bases and the J gene end by 2 bases; junction bases not matched to a gene: 3. This CDR3 contains 15 residues. These data are also associated with another study on T cells in Graves' hyperthyroidism and ophthalmopathy.

The source of this sequence is a woman under 40 with Graves disease. The chain is built from TRBV7-9 and TRBJ2-7, with 10 bases fitting TRBD2. The sequencing used peripheral blood mononuclear cells (PBMCs), collected at new diagnosis, from a patient treated with antithyroid drugs. CDR3 protein: CASSLTAGGPYEQYF. DNA for the CDR3: TGTGCCAGCAGCTTAACAGCGGGAGGGCCCTACGAGCAGTACTTC.